These T cell receptor beta chains were read from a single sample in a study of monozygotic twins with cystic fibrosis. Profiled with immunoSEQ multiplex PCR; TCRdb holds only in-frame clones, not every one. Counted here are tens of thousands of clones, 85% to 95% occurring once; the ten biggest clones make up roughly 0.3%. Sequencing used blood. The receptor source for this set is a girl aged 2 to 9 with cystic fibrosis. Each CDR3 is given with its conserved first and last residue. The D gene is left open where the match is weak. The size of a clone is reported for some rows only, either as once, few or many, or as a class for expanded clones.

J: TRBJ1-2
D: TRBD1
size: NA
V: TRBV7-8
CDR3: CASSLAGGDGYTF
DNA: TGTGCCAGCAGCTTAGCAGGGGGCGATGGCTACACCTTC

J: TRBJ2-1
D: NA
size: once
V: TRBV2
CDR3: CASNEGPEQFF
DNA: TGTGCCAGCAACGAGGGCCCTGAGCAGTTCTTC

J: TRBJ2-2
D: TRBD2
size: NA
V: TRBV29-1
CDR3: CSVRSGANTGELFF
DNA: TGCAGCGTTCGTAGCGGGGCGAACACCGGGGAGCTGTTTTTT

J: TRBJ1-1
D: TRBD1
size: NA
V: TRBV7-9
CDR3: CASRQQGDTEAFF
DNA: TGTGCCAGCAGGCAACAGGGGGACACTGAAGCTTTCTTT

J: TRBJ1-6
D: NA
size: NA
V: TRBV11-2
CDR3: CASSLLGANSPLHF
DNA: TGTGCCAGCAGCTTATTGGGGGCGAATTCACCCCTCCACTTT

J: TRBJ1-1
D: NA
size: NA
V: TRBV14
CDR3: CASSQEVHPNTEAFF
DNA: TGTGCCAGCAGCCAAGAGGTCCACCCGAACACTGAAGCTTTCTTT

J: TRBJ1-1
D: NA
size: NA
V: TRBV19
CDR3: CASSIRTAPIREAFF
DNA: TGTGCCAGTAGTATCAGGACAGCCCCTATCCGAGAAGCTTTCTTT

J: TRBJ1-6
D: NA
size: NA
V: TRBV5-1
CDR3: CASSLSGAGNSPLHF
DNA: TGCGCCAGCAGCTTGTCAGGGGCCGGTAATTCACCCCTCCACTTT

J: TRBJ1-1
D: NA
size: NA
V: TRBV19
CDR3: CASRGAGKPNTEAFF
DNA: TGTGCCAGTAGAGGGGCAGGGAAGCCTAACACTGAAGCTTTCTTT

J: TRBJ1-1
D: NA
size: NA
V: TRBV6-1
CDR3: CASSEPGALTEAFF
DNA: TGTGCCAGCAGTGAACCGGGGGCCCTCACTGAAGCTTTCTTT

J: TRBJ1-1
D: TRBD1
size: NA
V: TRBV7-2
CDR3: CASSLADRDTEAFF
DNA: TGTGCCAGCAGCCTAGCGGACAGGGACACTGAAGCTTTCTTT

J: TRBJ2-1
D: NA
size: NA
V: TRBV4-1
CDR3: CASSHTLTPSSYNEQFF
DNA: TGCGCCAGCAGCCACACCTTGACACCGAGCTCCTACAATGAGCAGTTCTTC

J: TRBJ1-2
D: TRBD1
size: NA
V: TRBV7-9
CDR3: CASSFSEQGDWYGYTF
DNA: TGTGCCAGCAGCTTCAGTGAACAGGGGGACTGGTATGGCTACACCTTC

J: TRBJ2-2
D: TRBD2
size: NA
V: TRBV7-8
CDR3: CASSWLSGGTGELFF
DNA: TGTGCCAGCAGCTGGCTTAGCGGGGGCACCGGGGAGCTGTTTTTT

J: TRBJ2-3
D: NA
size: NA
V: TRBV2
CDR3: CASSVLQIWDTQYF
DNA: TGTGCCAGCAGTGTTTTACAGATTTGGGATACGCAGTATTTT

J: TRBJ2-1
D: TRBD2
size: NA
V: TRBV5-4
CDR3: CASSLEVQRGGPYNEQFF
DNA: TGTGCCAGCAGCTTGGAGGTACAGCGGGGGGGCCCTTACAATGAGCAGTTCTTC

J: TRBJ2-7
D: NA
size: NA
V: TRBV7-2
CDR3: CASSPRLSYEQYF
DNA: TGTGCCAGCAGCCCCCGCCTCTCCTACGAGCAGTACTTC

J: TRBJ2-2
D: NA
size: NA
V: TRBV5-1
CDR3: CASSYGVMGHFTNTGELFF
DNA: TGCGCCAGCAGCTATGGGGTTATGGGACACTTTACGAACACCGGGGAGCTGTTTTTT

J: TRBJ2-3
D: TRBD1
size: NA
V: TRBV27
CDR3: CASSKLTGKGTDTQYF
DNA: TGTGCCAGCAGTAAACTGACAGGGAAGGGCACAGATACGCAGTATTTT

J: TRBJ2-2
D: NA
size: NA
V: TRBV6-5
CDR3: CASTPGTLVGELFF
DNA: TGTGCCAGCACCCCTGGGACATTGGTCGGGGAGCTGTTTTTT

J: TRBJ2-3
D: TRBD1
size: NA
V: TRBV27
CDR3: CASSFKPNTGASTDTQYF
DNA: TGTGCCAGCAGTTTTAAGCCAAATACAGGGGCTAGCACAGATACGCAGTATTTT

J: TRBJ1-1
D: NA
size: NA
V: TRBV5-6
CDR3: CASSFIWGEGEAFF
DNA: TGTGCCAGCAGCTTTATCTGGGGCGAAGGTGAAGCTTTCTTT

J: TRBJ2-5
D: TRBD2
size: once
V: TRBV5-1
CDR3: CASSPGLAGGKWETQYF
DNA: TGCGCCAGCAGCCCCGGCCTAGCGGGGGGGAAATGGGAGACCCAGTACTTC

J: TRBJ1-5
D: NA
size: NA
V: TRBV6-5
CDR3: CASSYDGFQPQHF
DNA: TGTGCCAGCAGTTACGACGGGTTTCAGCCCCAGCATTTT

J: TRBJ1-2
D: TRBD1
size: NA
V: TRBV5-1
CDR3: CASSLTGESYGYTF
DNA: TGCGCCAGCAGCTTAACAGGGGAGAGCTATGGCTACACCTTC

J: TRBJ2-4
D: NA
size: NA
V: TRBV9
CDR3: CASSLAGENIQYF
DNA: TGTGCCAGCAGTCTAGCAGGAGAAAACATTCAGTACTTC

J: TRBJ2-4
D: NA
size: NA
V: TRBV6-5
CDR3: CASSYSGTPAKNIQYF
DNA: TGTGCCAGCAGTTACTCGGGGACGCCAGCCAAAAACATTCAGTACTTC

J: TRBJ2-4
D: NA
size: once
V: TRBV5-8
CDR3: CASSVGENIQYF
DNA: TGTGCCAGCAGCGTTGGGGAAAACATTCAGTACTTC

J: TRBJ1-2
D: TRBD1
size: NA
V: TRBV5-4
CDR3: CASSQGDGQGGGYTF
DNA: TGTGCCAGCAGTCAGGGGGACGGACAGGGTGGTGGCTACACCTTC

J: TRBJ2-1
D: TRBD1
size: once
V: TRBV5-1
CDR3: CASGTFGTGDNEQFF
DNA: TGCGCCAGCGGGACATTTGGGACAGGGGACAATGAGCAGTTCTTC

J: TRBJ2-7
D: TRBD2
size: once
V: TRBV5-1
CDR3: CATAAGVSSYEQYF
DNA: TGCGCCACCGCGGCGGGGGTGAGCTCCTACGAGCAGTACTTC

J: TRBJ2-6
D: NA
size: NA
V: TRBV27
CDR3: CASTAGGGANVLTF
DNA: TGTGCCAGCACTGCCGGTGGTGGGGCCAACGTCCTGACTTTC

J: TRBJ1-2
D: NA
size: few
V: TRBV28
CDR3: CASSNAGASYGYTF
DNA: TGTGCCAGCAGTAACGCAGGGGCGTCCTATGGCTACACCTTC